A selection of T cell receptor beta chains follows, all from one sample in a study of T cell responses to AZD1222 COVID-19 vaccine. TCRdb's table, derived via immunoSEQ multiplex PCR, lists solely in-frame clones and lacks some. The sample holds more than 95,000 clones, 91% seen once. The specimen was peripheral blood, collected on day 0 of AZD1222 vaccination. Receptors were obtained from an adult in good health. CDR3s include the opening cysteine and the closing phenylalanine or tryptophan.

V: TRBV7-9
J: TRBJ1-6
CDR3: CASSPERFNNSPLHF

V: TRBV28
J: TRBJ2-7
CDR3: CASSFPRGDEQYF

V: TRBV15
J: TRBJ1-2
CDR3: CATSREVQAGYTF

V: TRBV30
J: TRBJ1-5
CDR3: CAWSGYSNQPQHF

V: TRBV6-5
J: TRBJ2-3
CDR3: CASRKTGVPDTQYF

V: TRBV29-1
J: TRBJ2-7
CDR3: CSVGGVYEQYF

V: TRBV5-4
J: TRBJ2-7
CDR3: CASSLPLRYEQYF

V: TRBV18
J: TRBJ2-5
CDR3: CASSPGQGETQYF

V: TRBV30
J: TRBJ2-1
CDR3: CACALGGRVQQFF

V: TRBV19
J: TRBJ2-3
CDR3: CASSRGQERYRTDTQYF

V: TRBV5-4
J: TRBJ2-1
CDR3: CASSLGSGQGSYNEQFF

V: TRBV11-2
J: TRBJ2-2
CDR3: CASSYKGLGELFF

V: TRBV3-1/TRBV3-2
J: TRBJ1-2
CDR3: CASSPRGFYGYTF

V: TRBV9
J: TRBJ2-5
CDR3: CASSASGEPQYF

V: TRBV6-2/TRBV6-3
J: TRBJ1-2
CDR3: CASSYSTYGYTF

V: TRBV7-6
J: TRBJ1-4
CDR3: CASSLDPTTNEKLFF

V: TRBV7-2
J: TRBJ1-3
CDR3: CASSLGGVGNTIYF

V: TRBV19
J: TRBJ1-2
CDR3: CASTETGPYGYTF

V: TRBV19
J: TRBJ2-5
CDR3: CASSSRTGIGQETQYF

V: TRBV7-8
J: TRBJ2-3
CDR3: CASTGGPSTDTQYF

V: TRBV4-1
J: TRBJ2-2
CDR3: CASSRLAGPSNTGELFF

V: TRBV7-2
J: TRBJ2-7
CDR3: CASSRPSYEQYF

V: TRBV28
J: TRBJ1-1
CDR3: CASSKTVNTEAFF

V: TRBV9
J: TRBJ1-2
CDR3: CASSVGGAYGYTF

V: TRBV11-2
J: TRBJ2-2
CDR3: CASSKGLYTGELFF

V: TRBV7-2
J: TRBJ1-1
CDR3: CASSSGQGWTEAFF

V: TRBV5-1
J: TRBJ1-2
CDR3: CASSLRPDGANYGYTF

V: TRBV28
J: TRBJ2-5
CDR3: CASNPARGGFAGETQYF

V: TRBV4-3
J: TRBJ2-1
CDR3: CASSLIAGEKGNEQFF

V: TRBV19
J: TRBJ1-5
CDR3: CASSVTPGGDQPQHF

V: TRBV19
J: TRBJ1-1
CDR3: CASSIASGLSTEAFF

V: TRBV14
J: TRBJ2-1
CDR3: CASSQLSLGYEQFF

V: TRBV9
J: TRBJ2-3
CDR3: CASSVEGGTGDTQYF

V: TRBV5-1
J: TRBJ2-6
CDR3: CASADGANVLTF

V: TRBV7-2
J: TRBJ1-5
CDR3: CASSPLRSNQPQHF

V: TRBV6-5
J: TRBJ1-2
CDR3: CASSYSARTYGYTF

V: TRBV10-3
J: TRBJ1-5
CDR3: CAISEGPSLGPQHF

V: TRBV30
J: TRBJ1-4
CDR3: CAWNGNEKLFF

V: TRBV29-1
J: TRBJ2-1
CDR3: CSVDVGQGDEQFF

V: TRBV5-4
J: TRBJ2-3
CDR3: CASSEGDFTDTQYF

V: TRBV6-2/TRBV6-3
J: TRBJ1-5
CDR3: CASSTGIKPQHF

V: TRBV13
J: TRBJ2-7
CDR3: CASSSGRGEQYF

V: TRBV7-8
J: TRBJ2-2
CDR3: CASSFKRDVNTGELFF

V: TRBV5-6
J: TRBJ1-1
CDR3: CASSLGRTEAFF